One sample yielded the 2 T cell receptor beta chains listed below, sequenced in a study of blood T cell repertoires in COVID-19. TCRdb keeps only in-frame clones here, not all; method: immunoSEQ multiplex PCR. The sample has about 210,000 clones; roughly 84% are singletons. Sequences were obtained from peripheral blood. The receptors shown here come from a man over 45 with active or convalescent COVID-19.

This clone showed up many times. V gene TRBV5-1 combines with J gene TRBJ2-1; 9 nucleotides match TRBD2. The CDR3 loop spans 15 amino acids. In germline, CDR1 is SGHRS, CDR2 YFSETQ. V shed 4 bases, J shed 6 bases, and the junction held 8 bases outside the gene matches. The CDR3 sequence is CASSIGTSHLNEQFF. The DNA of the CDR3 is TGCGCCAGCAGCATCGGGACTAGCCACCTCAATGAGCAGTTCTTC. The entire variable domain, with the rest obtained from reference TRBV5-1 and TRBJ2-1, is as follows: KAGVTQTPRYLIKTRGQQVTLSCSPISGHRSVSWYQQTPGQGLQFLFEYFSETQRNKGNFPGRFSGRQFSNSRSEMNVSTLELGDSALYLCASSIGTSHLNEQFFGPGTRLTVL.

The chain is built from TRBV4-1 and TRBJ1-2; TRBD1 matches 9 bases. Germline V gene sequence: CDR1 MGHRA, CDR2 YSYEKL. J lost 4 bases, V lost 6 bases, and 3 bases had no gene match. The CDR3 is 13 amino acids. The CDR3 DNA follows: TGCGCCAGCAGGCAACAGGGGGCCTATGGCTACACCTTC. This codes for CASRQQGAYGYTF.